Described below is a single T cell receptor beta chain sequence and its context. Its matching antigen is unknown. The record originates from a study of cytomegalovirus exposure and HLA in healthy donors. Study at large: A preliminary data release comprised 91 million or so unique TCRs obtained from HLA-typed donors.

Donors were nominally healthy when sampled, though unrecorded immune exposures were likely. The study's findings and limits: Rare sequences made up most TCRs, while some public TCRs were found in many donors.

From germline, CDR1 is SGDLS and CDR2 YYNGEE. There are 14 residues in the CDR3. Trimming took 0 bases from V and 2 from J, leaving 5 bases between them. Vbeta (60) and Jbeta (13) primers were used in the PCR. Using immunoSEQ multiplex PCR, the repertoire was profiled, and TCRdb retains in-frame clones only, with some absent. The sample carries just over 200,000 clones, around 70% recorded once. The sequence derives from a man between 35 and 55 years old in good health and CMV-seropositive. The chain joins TRBV9 to TRBJ2-2; no clear D gene. Sequenced material: PBMCs. The CDR3 reads CASSVDINTGELFF. The DNA of the CDR3 is TGTGCCAGCAGCGTAGATATAAACACCGGGGAGCTGTTTTTT.